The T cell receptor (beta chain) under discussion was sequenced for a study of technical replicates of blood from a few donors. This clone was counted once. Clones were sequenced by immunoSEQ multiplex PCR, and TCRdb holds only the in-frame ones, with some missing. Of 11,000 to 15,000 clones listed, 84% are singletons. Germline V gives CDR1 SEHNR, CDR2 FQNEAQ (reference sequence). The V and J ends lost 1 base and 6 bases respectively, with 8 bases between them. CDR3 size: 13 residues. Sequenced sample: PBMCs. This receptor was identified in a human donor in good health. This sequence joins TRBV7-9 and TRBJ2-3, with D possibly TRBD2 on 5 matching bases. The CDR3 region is CASSLDSADTQYF. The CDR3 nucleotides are TGTGCCAGCAGCTTAGATAGCGCCGATACGCAGTATTTT.